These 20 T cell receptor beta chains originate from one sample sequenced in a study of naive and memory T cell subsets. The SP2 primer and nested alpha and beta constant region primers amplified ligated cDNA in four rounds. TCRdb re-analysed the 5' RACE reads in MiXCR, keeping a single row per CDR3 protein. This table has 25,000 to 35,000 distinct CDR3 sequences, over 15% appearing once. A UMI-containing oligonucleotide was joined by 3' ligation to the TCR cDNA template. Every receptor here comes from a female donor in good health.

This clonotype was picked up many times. The chain's CDR3 is CASSAGGLLYNEQFF. CDR3 coding DNA: TGTGCCAGCAGCGCGGGGGGGCTCCTGTACAATGAGCAGTTCTTC. This sequence joins TRBV12-3 or TRBV12-4 and TRBJ2-1, with 9 bases aligning to TRBD2. The CDR3 loop spans 15 amino acids. Losses at the gene ends were 6 bases for V and 4 bases for J; bases not matched to a gene: 7.

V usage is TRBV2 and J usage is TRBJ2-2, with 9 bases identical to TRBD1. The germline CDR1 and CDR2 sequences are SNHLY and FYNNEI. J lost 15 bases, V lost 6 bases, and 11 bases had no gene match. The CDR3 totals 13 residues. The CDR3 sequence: CASSFTGGELVFF. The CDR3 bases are TGTGCCAGCAGCTTTACAGGGGGCGAGTTGGTGTTTTTT.

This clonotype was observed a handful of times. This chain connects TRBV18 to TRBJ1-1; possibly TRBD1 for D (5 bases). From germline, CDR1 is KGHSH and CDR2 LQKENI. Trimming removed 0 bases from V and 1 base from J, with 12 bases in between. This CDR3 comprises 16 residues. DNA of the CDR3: TGTGCCAGCTCACCACCGGGGAACAGGAGGAACACTGAAGCTTTCTTT. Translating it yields CASSPPGNRRNTEAFF.

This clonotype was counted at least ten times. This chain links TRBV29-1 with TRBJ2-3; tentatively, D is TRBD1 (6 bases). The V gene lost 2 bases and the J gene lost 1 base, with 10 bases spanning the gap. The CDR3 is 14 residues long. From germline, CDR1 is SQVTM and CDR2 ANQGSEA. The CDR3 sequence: CSVETRGRTDTQYF. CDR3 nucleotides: TGCAGCGTTGAAACCAGGGGCCGCACAGATACGCAGTATTTT.

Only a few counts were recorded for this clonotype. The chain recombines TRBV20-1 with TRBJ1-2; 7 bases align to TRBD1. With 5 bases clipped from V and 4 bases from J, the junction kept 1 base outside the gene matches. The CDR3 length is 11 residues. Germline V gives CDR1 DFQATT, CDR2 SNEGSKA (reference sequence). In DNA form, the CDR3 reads TGCAGTGCTCGGGACAGCTATGGCTACACCTTC. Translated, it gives CSARDSYGYTF.

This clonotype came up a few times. CDR3 DNA: TGTGCCAGCAGTTTAGGGACTAGCGGGACAGATACGCAGTATTTT. Translating gives CASSLGTSGTDTQYF. The chain carries TRBV12-3 or TRBV12-4 and TRBJ2-3, with TRBD2 matching over 11 bases. This CDR3 is built from 15 residues. The trim removed 1 base at V and 3 bases at J, leaving 0 bases unmatched.

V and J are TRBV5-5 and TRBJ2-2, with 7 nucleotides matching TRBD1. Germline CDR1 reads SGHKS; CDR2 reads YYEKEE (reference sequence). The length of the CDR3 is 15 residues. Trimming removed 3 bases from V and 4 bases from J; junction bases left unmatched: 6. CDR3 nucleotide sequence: TGTGCCAGCAGCTCGGGACAGATCATCACCGGGGAGCTGTTTTTT. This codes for CASSSGQIITGELFF.

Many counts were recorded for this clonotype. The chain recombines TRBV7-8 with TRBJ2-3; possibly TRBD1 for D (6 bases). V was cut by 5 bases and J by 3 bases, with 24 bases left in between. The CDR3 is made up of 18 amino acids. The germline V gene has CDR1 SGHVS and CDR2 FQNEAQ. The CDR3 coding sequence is TGTGCCAGCAGCCCTAGAGGGGGTTCGCAGGGGCCGACAGATACGCAGTATTTT. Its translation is CASSPRGGSQGPTDTQYF.

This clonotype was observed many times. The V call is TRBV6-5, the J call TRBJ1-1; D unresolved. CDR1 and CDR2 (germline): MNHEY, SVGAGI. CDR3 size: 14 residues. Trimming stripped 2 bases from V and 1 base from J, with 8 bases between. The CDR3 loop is CASSYRLPNTEAFF. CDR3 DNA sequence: TGTGCCAGCAGTTACCGGTTACCGAACACTGAAGCTTTCTTT.

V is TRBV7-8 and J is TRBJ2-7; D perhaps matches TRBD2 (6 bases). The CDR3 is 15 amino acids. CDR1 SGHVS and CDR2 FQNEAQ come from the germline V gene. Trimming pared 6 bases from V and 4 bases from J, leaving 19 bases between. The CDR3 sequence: CASSQDYPSGYEQYF. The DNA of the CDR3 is TGTGCCAGCAGTCAGGACTACCCAAGCGGGTACGAGCAGTACTTC.

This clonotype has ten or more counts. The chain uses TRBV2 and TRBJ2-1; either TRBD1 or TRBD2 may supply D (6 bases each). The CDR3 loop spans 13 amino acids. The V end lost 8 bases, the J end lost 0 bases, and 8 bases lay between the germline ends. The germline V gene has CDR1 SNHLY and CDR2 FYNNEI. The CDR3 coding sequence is TGTGCCAGCGGAGGGGGCTCCTACAATGAGCAGTTCTTC. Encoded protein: CASGGGSYNEQFF.

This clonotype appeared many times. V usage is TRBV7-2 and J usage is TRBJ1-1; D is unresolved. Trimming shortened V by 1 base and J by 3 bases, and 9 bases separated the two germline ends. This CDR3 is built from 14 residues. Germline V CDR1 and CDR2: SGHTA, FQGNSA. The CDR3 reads CASSLVAVDTEAFF. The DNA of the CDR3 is TGTGCCAGCAGCTTAGTCGCAGTAGACACTGAAGCTTTCTTT.

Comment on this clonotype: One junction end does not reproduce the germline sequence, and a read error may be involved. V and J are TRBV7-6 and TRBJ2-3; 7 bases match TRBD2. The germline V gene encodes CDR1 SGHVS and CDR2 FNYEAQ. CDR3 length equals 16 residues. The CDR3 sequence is CASSLEASGSTHTQYF. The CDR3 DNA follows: TGTGCCAGCAGCTTAGAGGCTAGCGGTAGCACACATACGCAGTATTTT. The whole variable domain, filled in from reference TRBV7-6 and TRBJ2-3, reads GAGVSQSPRYKVTKRGQDVALRCDPISGHVSLYWYRQALGQGPEFLTYFNYEAQQDKSGLPNDRFSAERPEGSISTLTIQRTEQRDSAMYRCASSLEASGSTHTQYFGPGTRLTVL.

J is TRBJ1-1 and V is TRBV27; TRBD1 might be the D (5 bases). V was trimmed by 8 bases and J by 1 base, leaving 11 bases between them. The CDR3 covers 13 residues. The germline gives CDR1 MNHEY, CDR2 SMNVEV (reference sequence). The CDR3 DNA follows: TGTGCCAGCCGCACCGGGACGAACACTGAAGCTTTCTTT. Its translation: CASRTGTNTEAFF.

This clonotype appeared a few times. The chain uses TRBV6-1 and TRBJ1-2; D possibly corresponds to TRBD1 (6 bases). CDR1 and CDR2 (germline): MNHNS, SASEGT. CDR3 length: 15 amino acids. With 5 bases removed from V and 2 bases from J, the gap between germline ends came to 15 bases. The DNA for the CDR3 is TGTGCCAGCAGTATTAAGATGGACAGAAACTATGGCTACACCTTC. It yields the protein CASSIKMDRNYGYTF.

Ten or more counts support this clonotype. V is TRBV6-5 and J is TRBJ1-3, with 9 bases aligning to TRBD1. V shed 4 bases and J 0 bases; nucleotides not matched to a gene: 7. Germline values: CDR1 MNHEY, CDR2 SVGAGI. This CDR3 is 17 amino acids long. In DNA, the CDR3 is TGTGCCAGCAGTTCCGGGACAGGGCTGCCCTCTGGAAACACCATATATTTT. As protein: CASSSGTGLPSGNTIYF.

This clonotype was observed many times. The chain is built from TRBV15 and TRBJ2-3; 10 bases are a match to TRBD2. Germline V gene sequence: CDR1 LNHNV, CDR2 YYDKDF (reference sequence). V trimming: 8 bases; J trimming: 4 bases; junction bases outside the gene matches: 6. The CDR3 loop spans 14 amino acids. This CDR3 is CATGSGGAADTQYF. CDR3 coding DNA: TGTGCCACCGGGAGCGGGGGGGCCGCAGATACGCAGTATTTT.

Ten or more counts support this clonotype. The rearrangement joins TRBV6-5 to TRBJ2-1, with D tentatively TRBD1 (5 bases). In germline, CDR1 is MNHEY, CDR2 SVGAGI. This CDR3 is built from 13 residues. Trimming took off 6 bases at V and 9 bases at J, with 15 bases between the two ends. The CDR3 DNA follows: TGTGCCAGCAGCCAGGATCTGGGGCGTGAGCAGTTCTTC. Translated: CASSQDLGREQFF.

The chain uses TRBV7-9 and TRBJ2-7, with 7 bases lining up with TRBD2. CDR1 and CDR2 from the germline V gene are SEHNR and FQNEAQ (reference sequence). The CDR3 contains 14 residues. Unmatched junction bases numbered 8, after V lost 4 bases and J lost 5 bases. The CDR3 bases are TGTGCCAGCAGCTCCGAGCGGGGAATGGACGAGCAGTACTTC. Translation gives CASSSERGMDEQYF.

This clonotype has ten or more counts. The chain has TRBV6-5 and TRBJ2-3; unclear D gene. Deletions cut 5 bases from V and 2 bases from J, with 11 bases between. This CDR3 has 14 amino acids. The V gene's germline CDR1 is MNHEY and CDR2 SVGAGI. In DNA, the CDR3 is TGTGCCAGCAGTCAACCCGGTCACACAGATACGCAGTATTTT. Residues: CASSQPGHTDTQYF.